The present T cell receptor beta chain was sequenced within a study of blood T cell repertoires in COVID-19 (dated by TCRdb to 2020 to 2021). In the study overall: Samples from collaborators originated in the United States, Italy and Spain and spanned both the acute and convalescent phases of COVID-19. The material from the prospective study consisted of cDNA or gDNA derived from T cells, B-cell-depleted T cells, or PBMCs. Deeply sampled blood TCRbeta repertoires from subjects exposed to, actively infected with, or recovered from COVID-19 were included in the dataset. Sample metadata almost always included a de-identified subject ID, COVID-19 status, age in years and sex. A freely available public database, intended as a resource for researchers studying the immune response to SARS-CoV-2, is where the repertoires were released. Where available, HLA class I and class II types were taken from metadata supplied by the sample provider and were not determined by assay-based typing. Samples were obtained from the ongoing ImmuneRACE study (first 160 participants) and from some 1,300 subjects provided by 6 global collaborators.

The paper as a whole reports these results and caveats: Clinical and demographic metadata were provided uncurated, with the amount varying by source and participant.

V loses 2 bases at its end and J loses 4 bases; junction bases beyond the gene matches: 4. CDR1 and CDR2 were assigned from the germline V gene as ENHRY and SYGVKD. The CDR3, cysteine through phenylalanine, is 15 amino acids long. Kept here is only the CDR3 DNA, which spans 45 bases and is read in frame from base 1. TCRbeta CDR3 regions were amplified from genomic DNA using the immunoSEQ Assay, a bias-controlled multiplex PCR. The original methods were these. The number of nucleated cells in each sample was estimated from the amplification of reference gene primers within the assay. To quantify the absolute abundance of each unique TCRbeta CDR3 rearrangement, sequence reads were collapsed and filtered. For each sample, productive Simpson clonality was calculated by taking the square root of Simpson's diversity index across productive rearrangements. The table was pulled from immuneACCESS by TCRdb, which kept in-frame rearrangements only. Such tables lose some clones; where checked, under half of the loss comes from unresolved V genes, and the rest has no known cause. That table is the source of V, J and clone size, and D and trimming were worked out from the DNA. The sample contains more than 150,000 clones, around 73% of them found a single time. Roughly 17% of the sample is held by the ten biggest clonotypes.

In the case of this clone: Its antigen is not yet known. Base qualities are missing; no much larger clone stands one base away.

Enrolling through a virtual design, the prospective study's participants ranged in age from roughly 18 to 90 years and lived across roughly 24 United States geographic areas. Cohort assignment in the prospective study relied on participant-reported clinical history from a screening survey and a study questionnaire. Recovered participants in ImmuneRACE Cohort 3 were defined as having two consecutive negative NP/OP PCR tests, clearance from a healthcare professional, or resolution of symptoms. In the prospective study, mobile phlebotomists collected whole blood, serum and a nasopharyngeal or oropharyngeal swab from each participant. Additional blood draws and questionnaires over an approximately 2-month period could optionally be provided by prospective study participants. Before DNA extraction, blood samples from the prospective study were shipped at room temperature or frozen.

Here the chain combines TRBV10-3 and TRBJ1-4, with 7 junctional bases fitting TRBD1. Sequences were obtained from PBMCs or T cells enriched from blood (not recorded which). The clonotype was recovered from a woman between 50 and 59 years old who had recovered from COVID-19. The DNA sequence reads TGTGCCATCAGTGAGAACAGGGGAGGTAATGAAAAACTGTTTTTT. This gives the protein CAISENRGGNEKLFF.